Below, 22 T cell receptor beta chains from the same sample are listed, as sequenced in a study of cytomegalovirus exposure and HLA in healthy donors. PCR employed 60 Vbeta and 13 Jbeta primers. Produced via immunoSEQ multiplex PCR; TCRdb's table is partial and in-frame only. The sample records 120,000 to 150,000 clones, about a tenth being singletons. The sample consisted of PBMCs. Receptors were obtained from a male donor in good health and CMV-seronegative.

The chain uses TRBV4-3 and TRBJ1-1, with 7 bases fitting TRBD1. V shed 4 bases and J 1 base; nucleotides not matched to a gene: 3. The V gene's germline CDR1 is LGHNA and CDR2 YSLEER. CDR3 length: 14 amino acids. This chain's CDR3 is CASSLDRANTEAFF. The DNA of the CDR3 is TGCGCCAGCAGCCTAGACAGGGCGAACACTGAAGCTTTCTTT.

This clone was counted between two and nine times. The rearrangement uses TRBV2 and TRBJ1-5, with D perhaps TRBD1 (5 bases). The CDR3 is made up of 15 amino acids. Germline CDR1 and CDR2: SNHLY and FYNNEI. V shed 6 bases and J shed 7 bases, with 19 bases lying between them. CDR3 nucleotide sequence: TGTGCCAGCAGGGGTCCGGGACTATCAAGCCAGCCCCAGCATTTT. Protein sequence: CASRGPGLSSQPQHF.

This clone was observed a few times. This chain joins TRBV7-9 and TRBJ1-2; TRBD1 agrees at 7 bases. In germline, CDR1 is SEHNR, CDR2 FQNEAQ (reference sequence). The CDR3 sequence is 14 residues long. The V and J ends lost 4 bases and 5 bases, in that order; junction bases with no gene match: 7. This CDR3 is CASSSDRDWYGYTF. The CDR3 bases are TGTGCCAGCAGCTCCGACAGGGATTGGTATGGCTACACCTTC.

This chain links TRBV5-1 with TRBJ2-2; maybe TRBD1 (5 bases). This CDR3 is built from 16 residues. With 0 bases removed from V and 3 bases from J, the gap between germline ends came to 12 bases. Germline V lookup: CDR1 SGHRS, CDR2 YFSETQ. The CDR3 loop reads CASSLGPGWDTGELFF. CDR3 sequence (DNA): TGCGCCAGCAGCTTGGGCCCAGGGTGGGACACCGGGGAGCTGTTTTTT.

The chain couples TRBV11-2 to TRBJ1-2, with 7 bases aligning to TRBD1. CDR3 length: 14 amino acids. V lost 3 bases and J lost 10; bases outside the gene matches: 11. The germline gives CDR1 SGHAT, CDR2 FQNNGV. CDR3 sequence: CASSFDIGQAVYTF. The CDR3 DNA sequence: TGTGCCAGCAGCTTTGACATAGGACAGGCCGTCTACACCTTC.

The genes are TRBV7-2 and TRBJ1-2, with D unclear. The V gene lost 5 bases and the J gene lost 14 bases, with 15 bases spanning the gap. Germline CDR1 SGHTA, CDR2 FQGNSA. CDR3 length equals 11 residues. In DNA, the CDR3 is TGTGCCAGCAGCCCGCCGGGGAAAGCTACCTTC. Translation gives CASSPPGKATF.

The chain's CDR3 is CASSKGQGAGANQPQHF. The CDR3 region has the DNA TGTGCCAGCAGCAAGGGACAGGGGGCAGGGGCCAATCAGCCCCAGCATTTT. The rearrangement uses TRBV5-5 and TRBJ1-5; 12 bases are shared with TRBD1. The CDR3 is 17 residues long. Germline V gene lookup returns CDR1 SGHKS and CDR2 YYEKEE (reference sequence). V shed 4 bases and J 3 bases; nucleotides not matched to a gene: 8.

The J gene is TRBJ1-3, the V gene TRBV4-1; no reliable D call. Germline CDR1 MGHRA, CDR2 YSYEKL. The CDR3 covers 16 residues. Between the trimmed V and J ends, which lost 1 base and 0 bases, there was a span of 10 bases. The CDR3 DNA reads TGCGCCAGCAGCCAAGGAGGAGACTACTCTGGAAACACCATATATTTT. Amino acids: CASSQGGDYSGNTIYF.

This clone turned up a few times. The genes are TRBV18 and TRBJ1-1, with 7 positions matching TRBD1. Germline lookup yields CDR1 KGHSH and CDR2 LQKENI. The CDR3 runs 16 residues. The V and J ends lost 4 bases and 5 bases, in that order; junction bases with no gene match: 13. DNA for the CDR3: TGTGCCAGCTCACAAAGACCAGGGGGTCGAGAGACTGAAGCTTTCTTT. Protein product: CASSQRPGGRETEAFF.

This clone has more than one count but fewer than ten. V is TRBV5-4 and J is TRBJ2-6, with unresolved D. The germline V and J ends were trimmed by 0 bases and 0 bases, with 7 bases remaining between them. CDR1 is SGHNT and CDR2 is YYREEE in the germline V gene (reference sequence). The CDR3 is 16 amino acids. The CDR3 coding sequence is TGTGCCAGCAGCTTGGCCGGTTACTCTGGGGCCAACGTCCTGACTTTC. Translation: CASSLAGYSGANVLTF.

This chain uses TRBV9 with TRBJ2-3; maybe TRBD2 (6 bases). The CDR3 length is 15 residues. Deletions cut 0 bases from V and 5 bases from J, with 13 bases between. Germline V gene lookup returns CDR1 SGDLS and CDR2 YYNGEE. The CDR3 DNA is TGTGCCAGCAGCGTAGCGGGTCACGGGGGAGATACGCAGTATTTT. Its protein product is CASSVAGHGGDTQYF.

This clone turned up a few times. The rearrangement uses TRBV2 and TRBJ2-2; weak D call: TRBD1 (6 bases). Germline V lookup: CDR1 SNHLY, CDR2 FYNNEI. The V gene lost 4 bases and the J gene lost 0 bases, with 12 bases spanning the gap. The CDR3 loop spans 16 amino acids. CDR3 DNA: TGTGCCAGCAGTGTATGGGACATAGCGAACACCGGGGAGCTGTTTTTT. It encodes CASSVWDIANTGELFF.

This rearrangement joins TRBV5-5 to TRBJ1-1, with D possibly matching TRBD1 (6 bases). The V gene's germline CDR1 is SGHKS and CDR2 YYEKEE (reference sequence). The V end lost 4 bases, the J end lost 7 bases, and 17 bases lay between the germline ends. The CDR3 runs 14 residues. The CDR3 DNA is TGTGCCAGCAGCGAGGACAGAGCGAACGATGAAGCTTTCTTT. Encoded protein: CASSEDRANDEAFF.

This clone was found a few times. V is TRBV7-9 and J is TRBJ2-5; TRBD2 aligns across 7 bases. This CDR3 is 14 amino acids long. The J segment lost 5 bases and the V segment lost 1 base, leaving 4 bases of the junction unmatched. Germline V lookup: CDR1 SEHNR, CDR2 FQNEAQ (reference sequence). CDR3 sequence reads: CASSLGGEGETQYF. The CDR3 nucleotides read TGTGCCAGCAGCTTAGGAGGGGAGGGGGAGACCCAGTACTTC.

The chain joins TRBV23-1 to TRBJ1-4; no firm D call. TRBV23-1 is an ORF, and what it does is uncertain. V was trimmed by 3 bases and J by 5 bases, leaving 10 bases between them. The CDR3 runs to 14 residues. In DNA form, the CDR3 reads TGCGCCAGCAGTCATGAGAGACAAAATGAAAAACTGTTTTTT. Amino acids: CASSHERQNEKLFF.

This clone was counted once. Other DNA sequences from this sample encode an identical CDR3 as well. This sequence joins TRBV28 and TRBJ1-2; no clear D gene. CDR3 length: 13 residues. Germline V gene lookup returns CDR1 MDHEN and CDR2 SYDVKM. Trimming stripped 5 bases from V and 0 bases from J, with 7 bases between. The CDR3 sequence is CASSQTTNYGYTF. In DNA, the CDR3 is TGTGCCAGCAGTCAAACAACTAACTATGGCTACACCTTC.

There are a few counts of this clone. The chain has TRBV28 and TRBJ1-5; D gene ambiguous. V lost 5 bases and J 0 bases, leaving 8 bases between the germline ends. The V gene's germline CDR1 is MDHEN and CDR2 SYDVKM. CDR3 length: 14 residues. The CDR3 is CASSQVDSNQPQHF. CDR3 in DNA: TGTGCCAGCAGTCAGGTTGATAGCAATCAGCCCCAGCATTTT. Looking up the rest from reference TRBV28 and TRBJ1-5 gives the full variable domain: DVKVTQSSRYLVKRTGEKVFLECVQDMDHENMFWYRQDPGLGLRLIYFSYDVKMKEKGDIPEGYSVSREKKERFSLILESASTNQTSMYLCASSQVDSNQPQHFGDGTRLSIL.

The CDR3 bases are TGTGCCAGTAGTAATATGGGGGCAGGGCAAGAAAAACTGTTTTTT. Translating gives CASSNMGAGQEKLFF. The rearrangement links TRBV19 to TRBJ1-4, with a tentative D call TRBD1 (6 bases). Trimming cost V 4 bases and J 8 bases, with 17 bases left between them. The CDR3 contains 15 residues. Germline CDR1 and CDR2: LNHDA and SQIVND (reference sequence). Combining the CDR3 with reference TRBV19 and TRBJ1-4 gives the whole variable domain DGGITQSPKYLFRKEGQNVTLSCEQNLNHDAMYWYRQDPGQGLRLIYYSQIVNDFQKGDIAEGYSVSREKKESFPLTVTSAQKNPTAFYLCASSNMGAGQEKLFFGSGTQLSVL.

The V gene is TRBV7-3, the J gene TRBJ2-2, with no clear D. The germline gives CDR1 SGHTA, CDR2 FQGTGA. This CDR3 is built from 14 residues. The V gene lost 3 bases and the J gene lost 4 bases, with 9 bases spanning the gap. The CDR3 spells CASSLASITGELFF. CDR3 nucleotide sequence: TGTGCCAGCAGCTTGGCCAGTATCACCGGGGAGCTGTTTTTT.

This clone was detected only a few times. V usage is TRBV11-3 and J usage is TRBJ2-7, with TRBD1 matching 7 bases. With 2 bases clipped from V and 1 base from J, the junction kept 8 bases outside the gene matches. The CDR3 length is 16 residues. CDR1 is SGHNT and CDR2 is YENEEA in the germline V gene. CDR3 amino acids: CASSLSYGTASYEQYF. The DNA for the CDR3 is TGTGCCAGCAGCTTATCGTACGGGACAGCATCCTACGAGCAGTACTTC.

In its sample, this clone was seen a few times. This chain links TRBV30 with TRBJ2-7; D not certain. Between the trimmed V and J ends, which lost 0 bases and 2 bases, there was a span of 8 bases. Germline CDR1 is GTSNPN and CDR2 is SVGIG (reference sequence). The CDR3 length is 13 residues. CDR3 loop: CAWSVGGPYEQYF. In DNA, the CDR3 is TGTGCCTGGAGTGTCGGTGGGCCCTACGAGCAGTACTTC.

The V gene is TRBV6-5, the J gene TRBJ2-7; D might be TRBD2 (6 bases). Trimming pared 2 bases from V and 2 bases from J, leaving 10 bases between. The CDR3 consists of 14 residues. Germline lookup yields CDR1 MNHEY and CDR2 SVGAGI. The CDR3 coding sequence is TGTGCCAGCAGTTACGAAGGGAGGCCCTACGAGCAGTACTTC. It codes for CASSYEGRPYEQYF.